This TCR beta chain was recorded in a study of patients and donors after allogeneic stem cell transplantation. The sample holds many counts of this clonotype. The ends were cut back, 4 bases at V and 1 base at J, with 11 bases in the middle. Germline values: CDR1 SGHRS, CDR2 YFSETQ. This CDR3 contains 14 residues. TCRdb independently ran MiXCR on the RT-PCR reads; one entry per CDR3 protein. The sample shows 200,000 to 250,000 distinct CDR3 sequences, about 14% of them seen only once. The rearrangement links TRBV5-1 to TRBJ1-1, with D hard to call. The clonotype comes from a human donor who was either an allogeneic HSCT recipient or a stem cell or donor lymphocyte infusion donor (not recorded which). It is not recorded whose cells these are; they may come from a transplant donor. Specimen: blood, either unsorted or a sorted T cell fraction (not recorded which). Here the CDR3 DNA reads TGCGCCAGCAGCCGCCATAATCAGAACACTGAAGCTTTCTTT. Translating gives CASSRHNQNTEAFF.